This TCR beta chain comes out of a study of vaccination and CD4 T cells after COVID-19. In the study overall: Post-vaccine sample collection happened at a median of roughly 72 days after dose two, ranging 14 to 241. The stimulating agents, overlapping spike peptides, came from SARS-CoV-2, HCoV-NL63, HCoV-OC43 and HCoV-229E. Study-wide results and limits: A median approximately 86% of convalescent patients' SARS-CoV-2-reactive clones emerged only after vaccination.

Sequenced with the Oncomine TCR Beta short-read assay was DNA taken from cultured CD4+ T cells. Genomic DNA was taken out of cultured CD4+ T cells by extraction. MiXCR was run by TCRdb on the PCR reads, yielding one entry per CDR3 protein. Of some 5,500 distinct CDR3 sequences in the sample, approximately 42% were seen once. Treatment indicated: approximately 11-day PBMC culture with coronavirus spike peptide pools or control peptides (ViraFEST assay). Collection of the unexposed donor's CD4+ T cells took place before the COVID-19 pandemic (2011-2018). In the case of this clonotype: As yet, its antigen is unknown.

This TCR was sampled from a human donor in good health. Sequencing used CD4+ T cells from blood, cultured in vitro.

The CDR3 is CASRKGTLNTEAFF. The CDR3 DNA sequence: TGTGCCAGCAGAAAAGGGACGTTGAACACTGAAGCTTTCTTT. The chain couples TRBV25-1 to TRBJ1-1; weak D call: TRBD1 (5 bases). The CDR3 length is 14 residues. The V end lost 6 bases, the J end lost 0 bases, and 11 bases lay between the germline ends. Germline CDR1 and CDR2: MGHDK and SYGVNS. Filled out from reference TRBV25-1 and TRBJ1-1, the complete variable domain reads EADIYQTPRYLVIGTGKKITLECSQTMGHDKMYWYQQDPGMELHLIHYSYGVNSTEKGDLSSESTVSRIRTEHFPLTLESARPSHTSQYLCASRKGTLNTEAFFGQGTRLTVV.